The T cell receptor (beta chain) described here comes from a study of blood T cell repertoires in COVID-19 (dated by TCRdb to the early 2020s). In the study overall: Samples covering the acute and convalescent phases of COVID-19 were provided by collaborators in the United States, Italy and Spain. The material from the prospective study consisted of cDNA or gDNA derived from T cells, B-cell-depleted T cells, or PBMCs. Subjects who had been exposed to COVID-19, were actively infected with it, or had recovered from it provided the deeply sampled blood TCRbeta repertoires that made up the dataset. The repertoires were released in a freely available public database intended as a resource for research on the immune response to SARS-CoV-2. Samples were obtained from the ongoing ImmuneRACE study (first 160 participants) and from some 1,300 subjects provided by 6 global collaborators. The sample metadata nearly always contained a de-identified subject ID, COVID-19 status, age in years and sex. Where available, HLA class I and class II types were obtained from metadata supplied by the sample provider rather than from assay-based typing.

Each collaborating institution followed its own protocols to collect whole blood in K2EDTA tubes. For TCRbeta analysis, collaborator samples were shipped as frozen whole blood, as isolated PBMCs, or as DNA extracted from either sample type. From cysteine to phenylalanine, the CDR3 is 17 amino acids long. Just the 51-base CDR3 DNA is kept, in frame starting at base 1. V is reduced by 5 bases and J by 1 base, leaving a spacing of 20 bases between them. CDR1 and CDR2 are read off the germline V gene as SGHAT and FQNNGV. In its sample, this clone was seen a few times. What this receptor recognizes is not known. Base quality data are lacking; no much larger clone is found one base away. TCRbeta CDR3 regions were amplified from genomic DNA using the immunoSEQ Assay, a bias-controlled multiplex PCR. The paper's data handling went like this. Within the assay, amplification of reference gene primers was used to estimate how many nucleated cells each sample contained. To quantify the absolute abundance of each unique TCRbeta CDR3 rearrangement, sequence reads were collapsed and filtered. Productive Simpson clonality was computed per sample as the square root of Simpson's diversity index over productive rearrangements. Drawn from immuneACCESS, this table holds only the in-frame rearrangements with V and J called that TCRdb kept. Clones are partly lost; checked studies trace under half to an unresolved V gene and leave the rest unexplained. That table supplies the V and J calls and clone size; D and trimming were determined from the DNA. The sample table holds some 150,000 clones, of which 80% to 90% were seen once. The ten largest clonotypes hold less than 2% of the sample.

Overall study outcomes, separate from this receptor: Clinical and demographic metadata were provided uncurated, with the amount varying by source and participant.

This chain is built from TRBV11-2 and TRBJ2-5; TRBD2 could be the D gene, as 6 bases match. The sample taken for sequencing was peripheral blood. The TCR was taken from a woman aged 60-70 years with acute or convalescent COVID-19. The DNA sequence is given as TGTGCCAGCAGCACCTACTCCTCCGGGGGTGCCCAAGAGACCCAGTACTTC. It specifies CASSTYSSGGAQETQYF.